This TCR beta chain is drawn from a study of glioma-infiltrating T cells after dendritic cell vaccination (dated by TCRdb to 2015 to 2016). Regarding the study in general: The cohort comprised about 15 glioblastoma patients from Phase I and II dendritic cell vaccination trials, 9 newly diagnosed and 6 with recurrent disease. Patients received three intradermal dendritic cell vaccine injections at biweekly intervals in the arm below the axilla. The vaccine was prepared from monocyte-derived dendritic cells that were cultured for about 7 days with IL-4 and GM-CSF and then pulsed overnight with autologous tumor lysate. Between the early 2000s and the early 2010s, the patients were given dendritic cell vaccination pulsed with autologous tumor lysate. In glioblastoma patients vaccinated with dendritic cells, deep sequencing of TCR beta CDR3 regions served to measure tumor-infiltrating lymphocyte content and to compare repertoires between tumor and blood. Survival after dendritic cell vaccination was correlated with TCR sequencing metrics, such as TIL content and the overlap between tumor and blood repertoires.

The germline V gene specifies MNHEY as CDR1 and SVGAGI as CDR2. V gives up 2 bases and J gives up 1 base, and the segment between their germline ends measures 11 bases. There are 15 amino acids in the CDR3, from cysteine to phenylalanine inclusive. The only DNA kept is the CDR3, 45 bases in frame from the first base. The immunoSEQ assay amplified TCRB CDR3 regions from roughly 2 micrograms of genomic DNA, or from all available DNA when less than that amount was available. Multiplex PCR used 60 forward primers for TCR V beta segments and 13 reverse primers for J beta segments. To estimate the number of reads per starting template, synthetic control templates were added to each sample at limiting dilution. The Illumina HiSeq System generated 87 bp sequencing reads. For the original study's pipeline: PCR and sequencing errors were removed by merging closely related sequences with a nearest neighbor algorithm. TCR overlap was defined as the percentage of unique tumor TCR beta sequences that were also found in the peripheral blood of the same patient. In its TCRdb copy, this immuneACCESS table keeps in-frame sequences only and misses some clones. Where compared with another copy, unresolved V genes explain less than half of these, and the others have no known cause. The V and J calls and clone size are taken from that table; D and trimming were inferred from the DNA. In all, the sample holds approximately 99,000 clones, and 65% to 85% of those were seen once. The ten largest make up roughly 5.3% of the sample.

With respect to this clone: The target of this receptor is not known. No clone much larger than this one lies a single base away; base qualities are absent.

On the study overall, not on this receptor specifically: TCR clonality showed no direct relationship with survival, which suggests that a diverse polyclonal response may be important. After dendritic cell vaccination, a higher estimated pretreatment TIL content predicted longer time to progression and longer overall survival. The cohort was small and heterogeneous, and full blood and tumor sets were available for few patients, with initial-recurrent tumor pairs available for even fewer patients. The response model built on TCR overlap across three groups was characterized as speculative, with prospective validation still needed.

In light of the paper, this sample's time point label describes: after dendritic cell vaccination, including at tumor progression/relapse. Patients were selected on the basis of adequate residual fresh-frozen tumor tissue and more than two years of available survival data. None of the glioblastoma patients carried an isocitrate dehydrogenase mutation, although molecular status otherwise varied. PBMC were collected before vaccination, two weeks after the third vaccination, and at tumor progression if tumor progression occurred. The Qiagen DNeasy Blood extraction Kit was used to extract genomic DNA. The input for sequencing was blood, taken after dendritic cell vaccination. The source of this sequence is a human donor with glioblastoma. The rearrangement joined TRBV6-5 to TRBJ1-1; confidence is insufficient to name the D gene. Here is the DNA: TGTGCCAGCAGTTACGGTGGGCTCGCGAACACTGAAGCTTTCTTT. Its translation reads: CASSYGGLANTEAFF.